This T cell receptor beta chain was sequenced during a study of a mutant IDH1 vaccine in newly diagnosed glioma. As for the study in general: Pretreatment consisted of radiotherapy, temozolomide, or both, with most receiving both.

The CDR3 covers 16 residues. Per the germline V gene, CDR1 is GTSNPN and CDR2 is SVGIG (reference sequence). This clone came up a few times. Its antigen is still unknown. As to time point: week 23, last vaccination. The study gave 300 ug of mutant IDH1 20-mer peptide per vaccine dose, with topical imiquimod. Here immunoSEQ multiplex PCR was the method, and the copy in TCRdb shows in-frame clones only, minus some. This table holds 65,000 or so clones, 70% to 90% found once. V gene TRBV30 combines with J gene TRBJ1-1; D ambiguous. The source is a man aged 25-45 years with glioma. Sequenced here: PBMCs, sampled from a glioma patient whose treatment included an IDH1 peptide vaccine. CDR3 in DNA: TGTGCTTTCACCCCGCATCGTTCGGGTCTCGCATCCGAAGCTTTCTTT. Residues: CAFTPHRSGLASEAFF.